This T cell receptor (beta chain) is from a study of cytomegalovirus exposure and HLA in healthy donors. Study as a whole: Early released data comprised approximately 85 million unique TCRs from HLA-typed donors.

The PCR ran on 60 Vbeta and 13 Jbeta primers. Produced via immunoSEQ multiplex PCR; TCRdb's table is partial and in-frame only. The sample lists approximately 160,000 clones; 84% were seen once. Concerning this clone itself: Its antigen remains unknown.

V was clipped by 2 bases and J by 6 bases, with 20 bases between them. The CDR3 consists of 16 residues. The germline V gene encodes CDR1 MNHEY and CDR2 SMNVEV (reference sequence). Overall study results and limits: While the bulk of TCR sequences proved rare, some public TCRs turned up in many donors. Productive rates of about 90% or about 30% were seen for most TCR beta V segments in an earlier analysis.

Material: PBMCs. V usage is TRBV27 and J usage is TRBJ2-7; D is possibly TRBD1 (5 bases). The sequence came from a girl aged 5-17 years in good health and CMV-seropositive. CDR3 nucleotides: TGTGCCAGCAGTTTAAACCCCCCAAAAGGGGTTGGCGAGCAGTACTTC. Encoded protein: CASSLNPPKGVGEQYF.